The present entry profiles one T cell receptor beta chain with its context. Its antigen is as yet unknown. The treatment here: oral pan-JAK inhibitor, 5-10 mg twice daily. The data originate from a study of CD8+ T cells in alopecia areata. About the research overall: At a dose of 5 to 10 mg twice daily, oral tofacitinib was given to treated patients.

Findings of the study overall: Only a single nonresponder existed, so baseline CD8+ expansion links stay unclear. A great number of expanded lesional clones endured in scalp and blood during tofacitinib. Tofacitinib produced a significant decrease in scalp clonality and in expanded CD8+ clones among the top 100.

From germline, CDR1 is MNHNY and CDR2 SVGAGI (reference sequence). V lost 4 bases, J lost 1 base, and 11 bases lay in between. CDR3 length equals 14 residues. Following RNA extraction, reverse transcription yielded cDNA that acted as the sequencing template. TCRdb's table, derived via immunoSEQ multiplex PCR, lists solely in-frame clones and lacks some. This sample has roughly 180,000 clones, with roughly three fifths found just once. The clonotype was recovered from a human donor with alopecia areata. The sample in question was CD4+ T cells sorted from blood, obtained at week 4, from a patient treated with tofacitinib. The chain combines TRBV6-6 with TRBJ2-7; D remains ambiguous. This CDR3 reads CASSLGWASYEQYF. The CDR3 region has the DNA TGTGCCAGCAGTTTGGGTTGGGCTTCCTACGAGCAGTACTTC.